These 14 T cell receptor beta chains originate from one sample sequenced in a study of blood T cell repertoires in COVID-19. Clones were sequenced by immunoSEQ multiplex PCR, and TCRdb holds only the in-frame ones, with some missing. The data contain fewer than 130,000 clones, just over 75% of them singletons. The sample comprised peripheral blood. These TCRs come from a woman of 80 years or more with acute or convalescent COVID-19.

This clone was seen more than once but under ten times. The rearrangement joins TRBV19 to TRBJ1-6; 9 bases map to TRBD1. The V gene end was trimmed by 3 bases and the J gene end by 10 bases; junction bases not matched to a gene: 10. This CDR3 comprises 16 residues. Per the germline V gene, CDR1 is LNHDA and CDR2 is SQIVND (reference sequence). The CDR3 reads CASSMSGQGWGSPLHF. The CDR3 bases are TGTGCCAGTAGTATGAGTGGACAGGGGTGGGGCTCACCCCTCCACTTT.

The gene calls are TRBV24-1 and TRBJ2-1; TRBD2 matches 11 bases. Germline loops: CDR1 KGHDR, CDR2 SFDVKD. CDR3 size: 14 residues. J lost 7 bases, V lost 7 bases, and 5 bases had no gene match. This chain's CDR3 is CATRDSGRENEQFF. In DNA, the CDR3 is TGTGCCACCAGGGATAGCGGGAGGGAGAATGAGCAGTTCTTC.

This rearrangement joins TRBV19 to TRBJ1-3, with unresolved D. This CDR3 has 14 residues. Trimming removed 2 bases at V and 2 bases at J, with 7 bases between. Germline V gene sequence: CDR1 LNHDA, CDR2 SQIVND (reference sequence). CDR3: CASSINPTGNTIYF. CDR3 bases: TGTGCCAGTAGTATAAACCCTACTGGAAACACCATATATTTT.

For the CDR3, the DNA is TGTGCCAGCAGCCCCTGGGGGGAAACAGATACGCAGTATTTT. It encodes CASSPWGETDTQYF. The rearrangement links TRBV11-3 to TRBJ2-3, with D tentatively TRBD2 (6 bases). The CDR3 length is 14 residues. Trimming shortened V by 5 bases and J by 3 bases, and 12 bases separated the two germline ends. Germline-derived CDR1 and CDR2 are SGHNT and YENEEA.

The chain recombines TRBV4-3 with TRBJ2-5; 7 positions agree with TRBD1. J was trimmed by 4 bases and V by 0 bases; bases with no gene match: 8. The germline V gene encodes CDR1 LGHNA and CDR2 YSLEER. The CDR3 sequence is 16 residues long. The CDR3 region is CASSQDRQGGSETQYF. The CDR3, as DNA: TGCGCCAGCAGCCAAGATCGACAGGGTGGGTCAGAGACCCAGTACTTC.

J is TRBJ2-1 and V is TRBV10-3, with TRBD2 as a possible D gene (6 bases). CDR3 length: 17 amino acids. Germline V lookup: CDR1 ENHRY, CDR2 SYGVKD. Trimming removed 0 bases from V and 0 bases from J, with 12 bases in between. The DNA of the CDR3 is TGTGCCATCAGTGAGTCTAGCGGCCTGAGCTCCTACAATGAGCAGTTCTTC. The encoded protein is CAISESSGLSSYNEQFF.

The gene calls are TRBV29-1 and TRBJ1-4, with a tentative D call TRBD1 (5 bases). CDR3 size: 17 residues. Germline V gives CDR1 SQVTM, CDR2 ANQGSEA. V dropped 7 bases and J dropped 0 bases, with 21 bases sitting between them. CDR3 in amino acids: CSADGWGSDPTNEKLFF. CDR3 coding DNA: TGCAGCGCCGATGGGTGGGGCAGCGACCCAACTAATGAAAAACTGTTTTTT.

The chain joins TRBV25-1 to TRBJ1-1; D gene unclear. Germline-derived CDR1 and CDR2 are MGHDK and SYGVNS. V lost 5 bases and J lost 0, with 10 bases in between. The CDR3 is 14 residues long. CDR3 sequence reads: CASSRPGMNTEAFF. As DNA, the CDR3 is TGTGCCAGCAGTAGACCAGGTATGAACACTGAAGCTTTCTTT.

The chain couples TRBV19 to TRBJ1-2; possible D gene TRBD1, 5 bases. In germline, CDR1 is LNHDA, CDR2 SQIVND (reference sequence). This CDR3 is 16 amino acids long. Trimming took 4 bases from V and 0 from J, leaving 15 bases between them. This CDR3 is CASSSQRQSSNYGYTF. CDR3 DNA sequence: TGTGCCAGTAGTAGCCAAAGACAGTCCTCTAACTATGGCTACACCTTC. Complete variable domain (other parts from reference TRBV19 and TRBJ1-2): DGGITQSPKYLFRKEGQNVTLSCEQNLNHDAMYWYRQDPGQGLRLIYYSQIVNDFQKGDIAEGYSVSREKKESFPLTVTSAQKNPTAFYLCASSSQRQSSNYGYTFGSGTRLTVV.

The chain carries TRBV3-1 (or the pseudogene TRBV3-2) and TRBJ1-3; 10 bases align to TRBD1. CDR3 size: 16 residues. The V and J ends lost 1 base and 4 bases, in that order; junction bases with no gene match: 4. Germline V CDR1 and CDR2: LGHDT, YNNKEL (reference sequence). Here the CDR3 reads CASSQAGTGAGNTIYF. DNA for the CDR3: TGTGCCAGCAGCCAAGCCGGGACAGGGGCCGGAAACACCATATATTTT.

CDR3 region: CASSLGLAAQQETQYF. The CDR3 bases are TGTGCCAGCAGTCTCGGGCTAGCGGCACAGCAAGAGACCCAGTACTTC. The chain recombines TRBV28 with TRBJ2-5, with 7 bases fitting TRBD2. Per germline, CDR1 MDHEN and CDR2 SYDVKM. The CDR3 is 16 amino acids. With 5 bases clipped from V and 2 bases from J, the junction kept 11 bases outside the gene matches.

The V and J genes are TRBV14 and TRBJ2-5; the D is unclear. V lost 6 bases and J lost 5, with 19 bases in between. The CDR3 consists of 15 residues. CDR1 is SGHDN, CDR2 FVKESK, per germline. The CDR3 DNA is TGTGCCAGCAGTCCGTTAGGAGTCCTGCCCGAGACCCAGTACTTC. Residues: CASSPLGVLPETQYF.

The table lists this clone with a few counts. The chain recombines TRBV14 with TRBJ2-4; maybe TRBD1 (6 bases). CDR1 SGHDN and CDR2 FVKESK come from the germline V gene. This CDR3 has 14 amino acids. Trimming cost V 2 bases and J 7 bases, with 12 bases left between them. CDR3 sequence (DNA): TGTGCCAGCAGCCAACAACAGGGTTTGAACATTCAGTACTTC. Its translation: CASSQQQGLNIQYF.

This clone was detected once. This sequence joins TRBV2 and TRBJ2-7, with TRBD1 as a possible D gene (5 bases). The CDR3 has 12 residues. Germline assignment: CDR1 SNHLY and CDR2 FYNNEI. V was pared by 7 bases and J by 3 bases, with 10 bases between. CDR3 region: CASNDRNYEQYF. CDR3 in DNA: TGTGCCAGCAACGACAGAAACTACGAGCAGTACTTC.